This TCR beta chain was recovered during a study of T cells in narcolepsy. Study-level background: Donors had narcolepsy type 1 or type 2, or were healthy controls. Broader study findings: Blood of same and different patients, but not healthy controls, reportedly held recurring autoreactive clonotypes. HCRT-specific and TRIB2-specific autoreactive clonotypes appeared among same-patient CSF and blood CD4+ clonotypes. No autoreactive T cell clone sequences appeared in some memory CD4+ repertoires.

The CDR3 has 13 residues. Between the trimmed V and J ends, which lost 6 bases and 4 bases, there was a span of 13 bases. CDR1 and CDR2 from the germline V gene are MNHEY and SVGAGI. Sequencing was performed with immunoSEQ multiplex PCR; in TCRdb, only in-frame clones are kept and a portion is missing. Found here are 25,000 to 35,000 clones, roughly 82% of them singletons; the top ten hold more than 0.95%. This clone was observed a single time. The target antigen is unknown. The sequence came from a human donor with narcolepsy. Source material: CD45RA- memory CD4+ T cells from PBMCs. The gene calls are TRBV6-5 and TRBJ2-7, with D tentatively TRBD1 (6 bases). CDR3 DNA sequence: TGTGCCAGCAGAGCAGGGGAAAGATACGAGCAGTACTTC. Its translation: CASRAGERYEQYF.